Listed below are T cell receptor beta chains from one sample, sequenced in a study of radiotherapy plus CTLA-4 blockade in lung cancer. Measured with immunoSEQ multiplex PCR; TCRdb has only the in-frame clones, and not every one. The sample lists 40,000 or so clones, approximately 68% occurring once. The sample consisted of peripheral blood, taken from a patient treated with radiotherapy plus ipilimumab. These receptors came from a human donor with non-small cell lung cancer who had stable disease on radiotherapy plus ipilimumab. CDR3s include the opening cysteine and the closing phenylalanine or tryptophan. A D gene is named only where the DNA matches it firmly. The size field is filled for only some rows; it gives once, few, many or a size class.

J gene	V gene	D gene	clone size	CDR3 DNA	CDR3 protein
TRBJ1-1	TRBV29-1	-	-	TGCAGCGTTGAAGCTAAAATGAACACTGAAGCTTTCTTT	CSVEAKMNTEAFF
TRBJ1-6	TRBV7-3	-	-	TGTGCCAGCAGCTTAGGGGCCCATTCACCCCTCCACTTT	CASSLGAHSPLHF
TRBJ1-1	TRBV11-3	TRBD1	-	TGTGCCAGCAGCCCTAGACAGGGGGCAAGGACTGAAGCTTTCTTT	CASSPRQGARTEAFF
TRBJ1-2	TRBV5-4	-	-	TGTGCCAGCAGCTTGGGTGGAGTTACCCCTTATGGCTACACCTTC	CASSLGGVTPYGYTF
TRBJ1-1	TRBV5-1	-	-	TGCGCCAGCAGCTTGGCCGTAGCGGGGATGAACACTGAAGCTTTCTTT	CASSLAVAGMNTEAFF
TRBJ1-2	TRBV4-3	-	few	TGCGCCAGCAGCCCCGGGGTTCTAGAAGGATTCCTCTATGGCTACACCTTC	CASSPGVLEGFLYGYTF
TRBJ2-2	TRBV25-1	TRBD1	-	TGTGCCAGCAGTGCCGGGACAGGGAACACCGGGGAGCTGTTTTTT	CASSAGTGNTGELFF
TRBJ1-1	TRBV7-6	-	-	TGTGCCAGCAGCTTGATACCGGGACGGGGGATAAACACTGAAGCTTTCTTT	CASSLIPGRGINTEAFF
TRBJ1-3	TRBV6-1	TRBD1	-	TGTGCCAGCAGTGGGACAGGGTACCTGGCCGGAAACACCATATATTTT	CASSGTGYLAGNTIYF
TRBJ2-7	TRBV21-1	-	-	TGTGCCAGCAGCAAACCAGGGTGGTTCTACGAGCAGTACTTC	CASSKPGWFYEQYF
TRBJ1-5	TRBV4-1	TRBD1	-	TGCGCCAGCAGCCCTCCGGACAGGGGGCTCAATCAGCCCCAGCATTTT	CASSPPDRGLNQPQHF
TRBJ1-2	TRBV28	-	few	TGTGCCAGCAGTCTGGCAGGCTATGGCTACACCTTC	CASSLAGYGYTF
TRBJ1-5	TRBV6-6	-	-	TGTGCCAGCAGTGACGCCCTAACAGGGAATCAGCCCCAGCATTTT	CASSDALTGNQPQHF
TRBJ2-5	TRBV5-1	TRBD2	-	TGCGCCAGCAGCTTTGCGCCTAGCGGGGGCCAAGAGACCCAGTACTTC	CASSFAPSGGQETQYF
TRBJ1-4	TRBV4-1	-	once	TGCGCCAGCAGCCCTACGAAAAACAAGGGACACGGTCGAAATGAAAAACTGTTTTTT	CASSPTKNKGHGRNEKLFF
TRBJ2-1	TRBV7-9	TRBD2	-	TGTGCCAGCAGCTTATACGGTCGGGGGGGCCGGTACAATGAGCAGTTCTTC	CASSLYGRGGRYNEQFF
TRBJ2-5	TRBV11-2	TRBD2	-	TGTGCCAGCAGCTTAGGCAGGACTAGCGGGGTGGAGACCCAGTACTTC	CASSLGRTSGVETQYF
TRBJ1-1	TRBV5-1	TRBD1	-	TGCGCCAGCAGCTGGGGGACAGGAAACACTGAAGCTTTCTTT	CASSWGTGNTEAFF
TRBJ2-5	TRBV5-6	TRBD2	few	TGTGCCAGCAGCTGGACTAGAGGGAGTGTAGAGACCCAGTACTTC	CASSWTRGSVETQYF
TRBJ2-7	TRBV5-5	TRBD1	-	TGTGCCAGCAGCCCAGACATACTTACAGGGGACTACGAGCAGTACTTC	CASSPDILTGDYEQYF
TRBJ2-1	TRBV5-1	-	-	TGCGCCAGCAGCTTTGAGACTAGTCAGGATGAGCAGTTCTTC	CASSFETSQDEQFF
TRBJ1-2	TRBV27	TRBD1	once	TGTGCCAGCAGCTCCCCTAGGACAGGGTACTATGGCTACACCTTC	CASSSPRTGYYGYTF
TRBJ1-2	TRBV5-1	TRBD1	-	TGCGCCAGCAGCCCAGGGGACAGGGCTTACTATGGCTACACCTTC	CASSPGDRAYYGYTF
TRBJ2-7	TRBV5-1	TRBD2	-	TGCGCCAGCACTGTTTTAGCGGGGAACGCCTACGAGCAGTACTTC	CASTVLAGNAYEQYF
TRBJ1-5	TRBV6-6	-	-	TGTGCCAGCGTCCTATCCAACGGGGGTCAGCCCCAGCATTTT	CASVLSNGGQPQHF
TRBJ2-7	TRBV11-2	-	-	TGTGCCAGCAGCTTGATGGGCAGTCCCTACGAGCAGTACTTC	CASSLMGSPYEQYF
TRBJ1-2	TRBV5-1	TRBD1	-	TGCGCCAGCAGCTTGGGGACAGGGGGCTTCGGCTACACCTTC	CASSLGTGGFGYTF
TRBJ1-4	TRBV9	-	-	TGTGCCAGCAGCGTAGGGACAGACTATAATGAAAAACTGTTTTTT	CASSVGTDYNEKLFF
TRBJ1-2	TRBV9	TRBD1	-	TGTGCCAGCAGCCCGACAGGGGTTAAGAACTATGGCTACACCTTC	CASSPTGVKNYGYTF
TRBJ1-1	TRBV25-1	TRBD1	-	TGTGCCAGCACCGCCGGAAAGGGACAGGGAACAACTGAAGCTTTCTTT	CASTAGKGQGTTEAFF
TRBJ2-2	TRBV4-2	TRBD2	-	TGTGCCAGCAGGACTGGCGGGGGGGCTTCGAACACCGGGGAGCTGTTTTTT	CASRTGGGASNTGELFF
TRBJ2-1	TRBV25-1	-	few	TGTGCCATTACATCGGACACTTCACACTCCTACAATGAGCAGTTCTTC	CAITSDTSHSYNEQFF
TRBJ1-2	TRBV7-8	TRBD1	-	TGTGCCAGCAGCTTAGCAGTTCCTGACAGGGGGGATGGCTACACCTTC	CASSLAVPDRGDGYTF
TRBJ1-2	TRBV7-2	-	-	TGTGCCAGCAGCTTTAACGAGGGGGTGGGAGGCTACACCTTC	CASSFNEGVGGYTF
TRBJ2-1	TRBV23-1	-	-	TGCGCCAGCAGTCAAAGGGCGGAAGGGGATAAGGGTGAGCAGTTCTTC	CASSQRAEGDKGEQFF
TRBJ1-2	TRBV7-8	TRBD1	once	TGTGCCAGCAGCTTAGGGGCCTGGGGACAGGGTGGCTATGGCTACACCTTC	CASSLGAWGQGGYGYTF
TRBJ1-1	TRBV11-3	-	-	TGTGCCAGCAGCTTAGGAGCGGGGTTTGCTTTCTTT	CASSLGAGFAFF
TRBJ1-2	TRBV6-5	TRBD1	-	TGTGCCAGCAGCCGCGGGGACAGGGGTGGCGGCTACACCTTC	CASSRGDRGGGYTF
TRBJ2-1	TRBV7-2	TRBD1	-	TGTGCCAGCAGCCCCAAGGGTGGGTCAGGGGGCTTCATTGAGCAGTTCTTC	CASSPKGGSGGFIEQFF